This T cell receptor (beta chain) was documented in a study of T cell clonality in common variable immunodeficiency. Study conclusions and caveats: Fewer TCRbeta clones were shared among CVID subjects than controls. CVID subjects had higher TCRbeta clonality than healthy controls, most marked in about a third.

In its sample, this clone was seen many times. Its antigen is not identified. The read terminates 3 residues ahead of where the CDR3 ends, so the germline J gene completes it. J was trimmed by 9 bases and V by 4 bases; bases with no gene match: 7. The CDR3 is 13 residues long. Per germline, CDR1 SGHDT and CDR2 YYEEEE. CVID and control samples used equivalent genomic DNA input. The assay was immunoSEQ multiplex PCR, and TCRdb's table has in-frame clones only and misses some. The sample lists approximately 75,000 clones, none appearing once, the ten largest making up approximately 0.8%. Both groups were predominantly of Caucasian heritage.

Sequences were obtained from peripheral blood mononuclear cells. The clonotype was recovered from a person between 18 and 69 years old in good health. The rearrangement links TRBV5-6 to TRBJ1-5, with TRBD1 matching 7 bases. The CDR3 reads CASSAQGVRPQHF. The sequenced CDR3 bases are TGTGCCAGCAGCGCGCAGGGGGTTAGGCCC.